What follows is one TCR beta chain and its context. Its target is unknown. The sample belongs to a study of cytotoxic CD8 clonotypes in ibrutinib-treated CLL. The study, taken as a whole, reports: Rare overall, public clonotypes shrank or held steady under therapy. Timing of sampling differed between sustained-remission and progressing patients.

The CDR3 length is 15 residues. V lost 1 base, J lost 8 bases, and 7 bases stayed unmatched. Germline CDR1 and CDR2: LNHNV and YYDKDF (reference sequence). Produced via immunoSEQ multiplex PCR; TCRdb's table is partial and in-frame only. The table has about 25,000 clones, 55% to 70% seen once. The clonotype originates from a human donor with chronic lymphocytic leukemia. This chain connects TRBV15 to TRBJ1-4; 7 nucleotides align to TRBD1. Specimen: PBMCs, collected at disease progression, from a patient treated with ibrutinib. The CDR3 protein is CATSRGTGVVEKLFF. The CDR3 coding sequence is TGTGCCACCAGCAGAGGCACAGGGGTTGTGGAAAAACTGTTTTTT. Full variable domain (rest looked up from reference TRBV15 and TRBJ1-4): DAMVIQNPRYQVTQFGKPVTLSCSQTLNHNVMYWYQQKSSQAPKLLFHYYDKDFNNEADTPDNFQSRRPNTSFCFLDIRSPGLGDTAMYLCATSRGTGVVEKLFFGSGTQLSVL.